The 26 T cell receptor beta chains given below trace back to one sample, sequenced in a study of blood T cell repertoires in COVID-19. The method was immunoSEQ multiplex PCR; TCRdb's version includes in-frame clones alone and lacks a portion of them. The profile shows roughly 79,000 clones, about four fifths of them singletons. What was sequenced was peripheral blood. These receptors all come from a human donor in a cohort sampled during active COVID-19.

This clone was seen once. The chain combines TRBV5-6 with TRBJ2-7; TRBD1 aligns across 8 bases. V gave up 4 bases and J gave up 7 bases; unmatched junction bases: 1. Germline lookup yields CDR1 SGHDT and CDR2 YYEEEE. The CDR3 length is 11 residues. The CDR3 sequence: CASSRQGEQYF. For the CDR3, the DNA is TGTGCCAGCAGCAGACAGGGGGAGCAGTACTTC.

The chain has TRBV5-6 and TRBJ1-2, with D perhaps matching TRBD1 (6 bases). V lost 4 bases and J lost 2, with 9 bases in between. Germline CDR1 is SGHDT and CDR2 is YYEEEE. The CDR3 loop spans 13 amino acids. The chain's CDR3 is CASSAGQNYGYTF. The CDR3 nucleotides are TGTGCCAGCAGCGCCGGACAGAACTATGGCTACACCTTC.

The J gene is TRBJ1-1, the V gene TRBV2, with 7 nucleotides matching TRBD1. Germline lookup yields CDR1 SNHLY and CDR2 FYNNEI. Losses at the gene ends were 6 bases for V and 1 base for J; bases not matched to a gene: 2. The CDR3 is 13 residues long. The CDR3 here is CASRDRTNTEAFF. The CDR3 bases are TGTGCCAGCAGGGACAGGACGAACACTGAAGCTTTCTTT. Full variable domain (missing parts from reference TRBV2 and TRBJ1-1): EPEVTQTPSHQVTQMGQEVILRCVPISNHLYFYWYRQILGQKVEFLVSFYNNEISEKSEIFDDQFSVERPDGSNFTLKIRSTKLEDSAMYFCASRDRTNTEAFFGQGTRLTVV.

This clone was seen only once. The CDR3 region is CASSLGGALSNEKLFF. The CDR3 DNA reads TGCGCCAGCAGCCTAGGGGGGGCGCTAAGTAATGAAAAACTGTTTTTT. V is TRBV5-1 and J is TRBJ1-4, with D maybe TRBD1 (6 bases). The germline gives CDR1 SGHRS, CDR2 YFSETQ. This CDR3 is built from 16 residues. The V end was cut by 4 bases, the J end by 4 bases, with 17 bases between.

V is TRBV6-6 and J is TRBJ1-6; D not certain. The V gene's germline CDR1 is MNHNY and CDR2 SVGAGI (reference sequence). The CDR3 is 14 residues long. V lost 6 bases and J lost 5, with 11 bases in between. CDR3 protein: CASRQNHDNSPLHF. The DNA for the CDR3 is TGTGCCAGCAGACAAAACCACGATAATTCACCCCTCCACTTT.

This clone was found once. The chain has TRBV7-2 and TRBJ2-6, with TRBD1 identical over 8 bases. The CDR3 contains 17 residues. V was pared by 5 bases and J by 0 bases, with 6 bases of the junction left unmatched. The germline V gene encodes CDR1 SGHTA and CDR2 FQGNSA. The CDR3 region is CASSPRGPRSGANVLTF. The CDR3 DNA follows: TGTGCCAGCAGCCCCAGGGGGCCCCGCTCTGGGGCCAACGTCCTGACTTTC.

The rearrangement joins TRBV4-1 to TRBJ1-4; 8 bases match TRBD1. J was trimmed by 2 bases and V by 0 bases; bases with no gene match: 14. Germline loops: CDR1 MGHRA, CDR2 YSYEKL. The length of the CDR3 is 20 residues. CDR3 sequence reads: CASSQERGQGFRETNEKLFF. Here the CDR3 DNA reads TGCGCCAGCAGCCAAGAGAGAGGACAGGGATTTCGGGAGACTAATGAAAAACTGTTTTTT.

This sequence joins TRBV6-2 or TRBV6-3 and TRBJ2-7; D not resolved. The CDR3 extends over 11 amino acids. Germline V gene sequence: CDR1 MNHEY, CDR2 SVGEGT. V gave up 1 base and J gave up 7 bases, with 5 bases separating them. CDR3 coding DNA: TGTGCCAGCAGTTACTACGGGGAGCAGTACTTC. This sequence encodes CASSYYGEQYF.

CDR3 sequence reads: CATGGGTSGGYEQYF. In DNA form, the CDR3 reads TGTGCCACCGGAGGTGGGACTAGCGGGGGGTACGAGCAGTACTTC. The chain combines TRBV19 with TRBJ2-7; TRBD2 agrees at 15 bases. CDR1 is LNHDA, CDR2 SQIVND, per germline (reference sequence). The V gene end was trimmed by 10 bases and the J gene end by 4 bases; junction bases not matched to a gene: 8. The CDR3 loop spans 15 amino acids.

With respect to this clone: This may come from a read error, since a much larger clone is one base off. The chain carries TRBV6-5 and TRBJ1-1; possible D gene TRBD1, 5 bases. The germline V and J ends were trimmed by 0 bases and 0 bases, with 8 bases remaining between them. The CDR3 covers 15 residues. Germline lookup yields CDR1 MNHEY and CDR2 SVGAGI. CDR3: CASSYSGGVNTEAFF. DNA of the CDR3: TGTGCCAGCAGTTACTCGGGGGGTGTGAACACTGAAGCTTTCTTT.

The chain uses TRBV21-1 and TRBJ1-1; TRBD1, the table's D call, was not compared with the DNA. TRBV21-1 is given as a pseudogene. The CDR3 is 18 residues long. The CDR3 DNA reads as TGTGCCAGCAGAAAAGACCCCGGGACAGAAGACATGAACACTGAAGCTTTCTTT. Protein product: CASRKDPGTEDMNTEAFF.

The chain joins TRBV9 to TRBJ1-3; D unresolved. There are 15 residues in the CDR3. Trimming took off 1 base at V and 0 bases at J, with 8 bases between the two ends. CDR1 and CDR2 (germline): SGDLS, YYNGEE. The CDR3 spells CASSVIGSSGNTIYF. The CDR3 nucleotides are TGTGCCAGCAGCGTAATCGGGAGCTCTGGAAACACCATATATTTT.

The chain combines TRBV19 with TRBJ2-4; D gene uncertain. In germline, CDR1 is LNHDA, CDR2 SQIVND (reference sequence). V was trimmed by 3 bases and J by 6 bases, leaving 3 bases between them. The CDR3 runs 11 residues. The CDR3 loop is CASSILNIQYF. In DNA, the CDR3 is TGTGCCAGTAGTATCTTAAACATTCAGTACTTC. The full variable domain, completed using reference TRBV19 and TRBJ2-4, is DGGITQSPKYLFRKEGQNVTLSCEQNLNHDAMYWYRQDPGQGLRLIYYSQIVNDFQKGDIAEGYSVSREKKESFPLTVTSAQKNPTAFYLCASSILNIQYFGAGTRLSVL.

The chain recombines TRBV9 with TRBJ1-1, with D tentatively TRBD1 (5 bases). V dropped 0 bases and J dropped 4 bases, with 13 bases sitting between them. The CDR3 covers 15 residues. Germline V gene data show CDR1 as SGDLS and CDR2 as YYNGEE. The CDR3 sequence: CASSVEGQGATEAFF. Here the CDR3 DNA reads TGTGCCAGCAGCGTAGAGGGCCAGGGCGCCACTGAAGCTTTCTTT.

The rearrangement joins TRBV14 to TRBJ1-1; D is undetermined. Looked up from germline, CDR1 is SGHDN and CDR2 is FVKESK. V shed 2 bases and J shed 0 bases, with 4 bases lying between them. The CDR3 sequence is 13 residues long. For the CDR3, the DNA is TGTGCCAGCAGCCAACAAATGAACACTGAAGCTTTCTTT. It specifies CASSQQMNTEAFF. Full variable domain (remainder filled in from reference TRBV14 and TRBJ1-1): EAGVTQFPSHSVIEKGQTVTLRCDPISGHDNLYWYRRVMGKEIKFLLHFVKESKQDESGMPNNRFLAERTGGTYSTLKVQPAELEDSGVYFCASSQQMNTEAFFGQGTRLTVV.

The V gene is TRBV5-6, the J gene TRBJ2-7, with D unresolved. Germline V gene data show CDR1 as SGHDT and CDR2 as YYEEEE. Trimming took 5 bases from V and 4 from J, leaving 16 bases between them. This CDR3 region has 14 residues. The CDR3 loop reads CASSTKPLEYEQYF. CDR3 sequence (DNA): TGTGCCAGCAGTACCAAGCCCCTGGAGTACGAGCAGTACTTC.

As DNA, the CDR3 is TGTGCCAGCAGCCAAGGCGCACTTCCTGAAGCTTTCTTT. Translation: CASSQGALPEAFF. The chain couples TRBV3-1 (or the pseudogene TRBV3-2) to TRBJ1-1; D gene ambiguous. The CDR3 spans 13 residues. V was clipped by 1 base and J by 6 bases, with 9 bases between them. Per germline, CDR1 LGHDT and CDR2 YNNKEL (reference sequence).

The chain carries TRBV11-2 and TRBJ2-7, with 9 bases identical to TRBD1. V was clipped by 5 bases and J by 0 bases; unmatched bases: 5. Germline CDR1 is SGHAT and CDR2 is FQNNGV. This CDR3 is built from 15 residues. The CDR3 DNA reads TGTGCCAGCAGCGAGGGGACAGGGAACTCCTACGAGCAGTACTTC. Its protein product is CASSEGTGNSYEQYF.

The gene calls are TRBV5-8 and TRBJ2-6, with D possibly matching TRBD1 (5 bases). Trimming shortened V by 4 bases and J by 0 bases, and 11 bases separated the two germline ends. This CDR3 contains 16 residues. Germline V lookup: CDR1 SGHTS, CDR2 YDEGEE. This CDR3 reads CASSHGHLSGANVLTF. The CDR3 DNA follows: TGTGCCAGCAGCCACGGACACCTCTCTGGGGCCAACGTCCTGACTTTC.

The chain joins TRBV5-1 to TRBJ2-5, with D possibly being TRBD2 (5 bases). The CDR3 is 13 amino acids. V was shortened by 1 base and J by 2 bases, with 6 bases between the two germline ends. Germline V gene lookup returns CDR1 SGHRS and CDR2 YFSETQ. The chain's CDR3 is CASSLREQETQYF. The CDR3 DNA reads as TGCGCCAGCAGCTTGAGGGAGCAAGAGACCCAGTACTTC.

The rearrangement links TRBV9 to TRBJ2-7; 9 bases fit TRBD2. From germline, CDR1 is SGDLS and CDR2 YYNGEE. V lost 10 bases to trimming and J lost 3 bases; unmatched junction nucleotides: 17. CDR3 size: 16 residues. In DNA form, the CDR3 reads TGTGCCCGCCGCGTCGGGGCGGGGGGGCCGGTCTACGAGCAGTACTTC. It translates to CARRVGAGGPVYEQYF.

CDR3 nucleotides: TGTGCCAGTAGTATGGTTTTACCGACTTATCAGCCCCAGCATTTT. This translates into CASSMVLPTYQPQHF. This chain links TRBV19 with TRBJ1-5; D unresolved. Germline V gene lookup returns CDR1 LNHDA and CDR2 SQIVND (reference sequence). The CDR3 sequence is 15 residues long. Trimming left V 3 bases short and J 5 bases short, with 14 bases between. Combining the CDR3 with reference TRBV19 and TRBJ1-5 gives the whole variable domain DGGITQSPKYLFRKEGQNVTLSCEQNLNHDAMYWYRQDPGQGLRLIYYSQIVNDFQKGDIAEGYSVSREKKESFPLTVTSAQKNPTAFYLCASSMVLPTYQPQHFGDGTRLSIL.

The V gene is TRBV5-1, the J gene TRBJ2-7, with TRBD1 matching 8 bases. This CDR3 has 13 amino acids. Trimming took 0 bases from V and 6 from J; bases not matched to a gene: 2. From germline, CDR1 is SGHRS and CDR2 YFSETQ. The CDR3 spells CASSLGTGSEQYF. The CDR3 nucleotides read TGCGCCAGCAGCTTGGGGACAGGGTCCGAGCAGTACTTC.

This clone has a handful of counts. V usage is TRBV7-3 and J usage is TRBJ1-2, with 12 bases fitting TRBD1. The V gene end was trimmed by 5 bases and the J gene end by 2 bases; junction bases not matched to a gene: 6. The V gene's germline CDR1 is SGHTA and CDR2 FQGTGA. The CDR3 is 16 residues long. Here the CDR3 reads CASSPSGTGGNYGYTF. CDR3 DNA: TGTGCCAGCAGCCCCTCCGGGACAGGGGGCAACTATGGCTACACCTTC. Filled out from reference TRBV7-3 and TRBJ1-2, the complete variable domain reads GAGVSQTPSNKVTEKGKYVELRCDPISGHTALYWYRQSLGQGPEFLIYFQGTGAADDSGLPNDRFFAVRPEGSVSTLKIQRTERGDSAVYLCASSPSGTGGNYGYTFGSGTRLTVV.

This clone came up many times. The genes are TRBV5-8 and TRBJ2-3, with D perhaps matching TRBD2 (6 bases). This CDR3 is 19 amino acids long. Deletions cut 4 bases from V and 0 bases from J, with 24 bases between. The germline CDR1 and CDR2 sequences are SGHTS and YDEGEE. This CDR3 is CASSLAAVTGLLSTDTQYF. In nucleotides, the CDR3 is TGTGCCAGCAGCCTGGCCGCTGTCACGGGACTTTTGAGCACAGATACGCAGTATTTT. Drawing the rest from reference TRBV5-8 and TRBJ2-3, the complete variable domain is EAGVTQSPTHLIKTRGQQATLRCSPISGHTSVYWYQQALGLGLQFLLWYDEGEERNRGNFPPRFSGRQFPNYSSELNVNALELEDSALYLCASSLAAVTGLLSTDTQYFGPGTRLTVL.

This clone was recorded once. The V call is TRBV4-1, the J call TRBJ2-5; 11 nucleotides agree with TRBD2. CDR1 and CDR2 (germline): MGHRA, YSYEKL. This CDR3 contains 17 residues. J was trimmed by 5 bases and V by 1 base; bases with no gene match: 9. The chain's CDR3 is CASSQGLSGGAWETQYF. CDR3 coding DNA: TGCGCCAGCAGCCAAGGTCTTAGCGGGGGGGCCTGGGAGACCCAGTACTTC.